Below, 28 T cell receptor beta chains from the same sample are listed, as sequenced in a study of blood T cell repertoires in COVID-19. Sequencing used immunoSEQ multiplex PCR; TCRdb keeps in-frame clones, though not all of them. Of approximately 210,000 clones listed, roughly four fifths are singletons. Source material: PBMCs or T cells enriched from blood (not recorded which). Source of these receptors: a woman aged 55-69 years who had recovered from COVID-19.

This chain connects TRBV6-5 to TRBJ1-5, with D tentatively TRBD1 (5 bases). The CDR3 runs to 14 residues. V lost 8 bases and J lost 2, with 13 bases in between. Germline V gives CDR1 MNHEY, CDR2 SVGAGI. The CDR3 region has the DNA TGTGCCAGCCGGACACCTGGTGGCAATCAGCCCCAGCATTTT. It specifies CASRTPGGNQPQHF.

This sequence joins TRBV6-5 and TRBJ2-5; 7 bases are a match to TRBD1. V lost 0 bases to trimming and J lost 1 base; unmatched junction nucleotides: 5. CDR1 MNHEY and CDR2 SVGAGI come from the germline V gene. The CDR3 length is 16 residues. CDR3 sequence (DNA): TGTGCCAGCAGTTACTCCCTGGGGGACAGCCAAGAGACCCAGTACTTC. It encodes CASSYSLGDSQETQYF.

This chain joins TRBV11-3 and TRBJ1-6, with D hard to call. The germline V gene encodes CDR1 SGHNT and CDR2 YENEEA. This CDR3 is 13 amino acids long. Trimming left V 5 bases short and J 7 bases short, with 9 bases between. The CDR3 bases are TGTGCCAGCAGCCGTGACGGGAATTCACCCCTCCACTTT. Its protein product is CASSRDGNSPLHF.

V is TRBV3-1 (or the pseudogene TRBV3-2) and J is TRBJ1-3, with a weak D call TRBD1 (5 bases). The CDR3 contains 17 residues. Between the trimmed V and J ends, which lost 4 bases and 0 bases, there was a span of 16 bases. Germline V gene sequence: CDR1 LGHDT, CDR2 YNNKEL (reference sequence). The CDR3 sequence is CASSPFLDSISGNTIYF. As DNA, the CDR3 is TGTGCCAGCAGCCCGTTCTTAGACAGTATCTCTGGAAACACCATATATTTT.

The J gene is TRBJ1-5, the V gene TRBV19, with a possible D match to TRBD1 (5 bases). The V gene's germline CDR1 is LNHDA and CDR2 SQIVND (reference sequence). The CDR3 is 15 residues long. The V gene lost 2 bases and the J gene lost 0 bases, with 8 bases spanning the gap. The CDR3, as DNA: TGTGCCAGTAGTATATCGGGGGTTAGCAATCAGCCCCAGCATTTT. Protein product: CASSISGVSNQPQHF. Full variable domain (remainder filled in from reference TRBV19 and TRBJ1-5): DGGITQSPKYLFRKEGQNVTLSCEQNLNHDAMYWYRQDPGQGLRLIYYSQIVNDFQKGDIAEGYSVSREKKESFPLTVTSAQKNPTAFYLCASSISGVSNQPQHFGDGTRLSIL.

The chain has TRBV5-1 and TRBJ2-1, with TRBD1 identical over 10 bases. V shed 4 bases, J shed 6 bases, and the junction held 7 bases outside the gene matches. Germline V gives CDR1 SGHRS, CDR2 YFSETQ. The CDR3 totals 15 residues. In DNA, the CDR3 is TGCGCCAGCAGCGGGCCGGGACAGGGGATCAATGAGCAGTTCTTC. Its translation is CASSGPGQGINEQFF. Combining the CDR3 with reference TRBV5-1 and TRBJ2-1 gives the whole variable domain KAGVTQTPRYLIKTRGQQVTLSCSPISGHRSVSWYQQTPGQGLQFLFEYFSETQRNKGNFPGRFSGRQFSNSRSEMNVSTLELGDSALYLCASSGPGQGINEQFFGPGTRLTVL.

The chain uses TRBV18 and TRBJ1-1; D is perhaps TRBD1 (6 bases). V lost 3 bases to trimming and J lost 4 bases, with 21 bases between them. This CDR3 has 17 amino acids. Germline assignment: CDR1 KGHSH and CDR2 LQKENI. The CDR3 nucleotides are TGTGCCAGCTCACCCCTGGGCAGGGGCAGTAGTGTCACTGAAGCTTTCTTT. Protein product: CASSPLGRGSSVTEAFF.

This rearrangement joins TRBV27 to TRBJ1-1; 12 bases agree with TRBD1. The CDR3 is 16 residues long. Looked up from germline, CDR1 is MNHEY and CDR2 is SMNVEV (reference sequence). The trim removed 5 bases at V and 8 bases at J, leaving 12 bases unmatched. The CDR3 loop is CASSRRDRGQWVEAFF. The CDR3 DNA reads TGTGCCAGCAGTCGCCGGGACAGGGGGCAGTGGGTAGAAGCTTTCTTT.

V gene TRBV6-6 combines with J gene TRBJ1-3; the D is unclear. Trimming removed 6 bases from V and 0 bases from J, with 9 bases in between. The germline CDR1 and CDR2 sequences are MNHNY and SVGAGI (reference sequence). The CDR3 has 14 amino acids. CDR3 nucleotides: TGTGCCAGCAGACCCGACAACTCTGGAAACACCATATATTTT. Translated, it gives CASRPDNSGNTIYF.

This chain links TRBV25-1 with TRBJ2-7; the D gene is possibly TRBD1 (6 bases). CDR3 size: 13 residues. Germline CDR1 MGHDK, CDR2 SYGVNS. Between the trimmed V and J ends, which lost 8 bases and 0 bases, there was a span of 11 bases. CDR3 amino acids: CASAGTSSYEQYF. The DNA for the CDR3 is TGTGCCAGCGCCGGGACATCCTCCTACGAGCAGTACTTC.

This sequence joins TRBV19 and TRBJ1-5; maybe TRBD1 (6 bases). The CDR3 covers 16 residues. Germline V gene lookup returns CDR1 LNHDA and CDR2 SQIVND (reference sequence). V lost 5 bases, J lost 0 bases, and 14 bases lay in between. The CDR3 is CASSLQGTSSNQPQHF. The CDR3 nucleotides read TGTGCCAGTAGTTTACAGGGTACCTCTAGCAATCAGCCCCAGCATTTT.

This clone was counted ten times or more. The V call is TRBV6-5, the J call TRBJ1-2; 9 positions agree with TRBD1. Germline lookup yields CDR1 MNHEY and CDR2 SVGAGI. There are 13 residues in the CDR3. Germline trimming cut 3 bases from V and 8 bases from J; bases unmatched to any gene: 4. CDR3: CASSYTTGGGYTF. The CDR3 nucleotides are TGTGCCAGCAGTTATACGACAGGGGGAGGCTACACCTTC.

The chain recombines TRBV6-5 with TRBJ1-5; D is unresolved. The germline gives CDR1 MNHEY, CDR2 SVGAGI. The CDR3 is 11 amino acids. V dropped 6 bases and J dropped 4 bases, with 4 bases sitting between them. In nucleotides, the CDR3 is TGTGCCAGCAGCGTTAATCAGCCCCAGCATTTT. This codes for CASSVNQPQHF.

The chain recombines TRBV6-5 with TRBJ2-5; possible D gene TRBD2, 6 bases. From germline, CDR1 is MNHEY and CDR2 SVGAGI. Trimming took 6 bases from V and 4 from J, leaving 18 bases between them. This CDR3 contains 15 residues. CDR3 coding DNA: TGTGCCAGCAGCCCCCGCGGAGGGAAGGGAGAGACCCAGTACTTC. As protein: CASSPRGGKGETQYF.

This clone was found a few times. The chain is built from TRBV13 and TRBJ1-4, with 7 bases fitting TRBD1. The V and J ends lost 5 bases and 8 bases, in that order; junction bases with no gene match: 5. The CDR3 runs to 13 residues. Per the germline V gene, CDR1 is PRHDT and CDR2 is FYEKMQ (reference sequence). CDR3 sequence (DNA): TGTGCCAGCAGCCAGGACAGGTCGGAAAAACTGTTTTTT. Protein sequence: CASSQDRSEKLFF.

This chain links TRBV3-1 (or the pseudogene TRBV3-2) with TRBJ1-2; D ambiguous. The V and J ends lost 3 bases and 0 bases respectively, with 14 bases between them. The germline gives CDR1 LGHDT, CDR2 YNNKEL (reference sequence). This CDR3 is 16 amino acids long. The CDR3 DNA reads TGTGCCAGCAGCCAGTCTCTGACACCGACTAACTATGGCTACACCTTC. Translating it yields CASSQSLTPTNYGYTF.

The V and J genes are TRBV6-1 and TRBJ2-7, with TRBD1 matching 9 bases. Germline loops: CDR1 MNHNS, CDR2 SASEGT. The CDR3 extends over 13 amino acids. The V segment lost 6 bases and the J segment 2 bases; nucleotides outside the gene matches: 2. The CDR3 coding sequence is TGTGCCAGCAGGGACAGGGGCGCCTACGAGCAGTACTTC. Protein sequence: CASRDRGAYEQYF.

This chain uses TRBV7-3 with TRBJ2-5; maybe TRBD2 (6 bases). The V and J ends lost 4 bases and 2 bases respectively, with 14 bases between them. This CDR3 has 15 amino acids. Germline V gives CDR1 SGHTA, CDR2 FQGTGA. CDR3 sequence reads: CASSSTWAGQETQYF. The DNA of the CDR3 is TGTGCCAGCAGCTCTACTTGGGCGGGGCAAGAGACCCAGTACTTC.

This clone appeared once. The chain carries TRBV24-1 and TRBJ1-1; a possible D gene is TRBD1 (5 bases). V was trimmed by 3 bases and J by 7 bases, leaving 8 bases between them. The CDR3 loop spans 12 amino acids. CDR1 and CDR2 from the germline V gene are KGHDR and SFDVKD. CDR3 DNA: TGTGCCACCAGTGATGACAGCAATGAAGCTTTCTTT. Translated, it gives CATSDDSNEAFF.

Notes on this clone: Other DNA sequences within the sample encode an identical CDR3. The J gene is TRBJ2-5, the V gene TRBV7-2; 8 nucleotides line up with TRBD1. The germline V gene encodes CDR1 SGHTA and CDR2 FQGNSA. This CDR3 region has 14 residues. The V and J ends lost 5 bases and 2 bases, in that order; junction bases with no gene match: 4. The CDR3 is CASSPDRGQETQYF. The DNA of the CDR3 is TGTGCCAGCAGCCCCGACAGGGGACAAGAGACCCAGTACTTC.

J is TRBJ1-5 and V is TRBV5-6, with D possibly TRBD1 on 6 matching bases. The V end lost 4 bases, the J end lost 5 bases, and 10 bases lay between the germline ends. Germline CDR1 is SGHDT and CDR2 is YYEEEE. This CDR3 region has 13 residues. In DNA form, the CDR3 reads TGTGCCAGCAGCAAAAACAGGGATCAGCCCCAGCATTTT. This encodes CASSKNRDQPQHF.

CDR3 residues: CASRQTGGREKLFF. The CDR3 DNA follows: TGTGCCAGCAGACAAACAGGGGGCCGCGAAAAACTGTTTTTT. V and J are TRBV6-5 and TRBJ1-4; 9 nucleotides agree with TRBD1. Germline trimming cut 6 bases from V and 8 bases from J; bases unmatched to any gene: 7. The CDR3 is 14 amino acids. Germline V gene data show CDR1 as MNHEY and CDR2 as SVGAGI.

The V and J genes are TRBV4-1 and TRBJ1-3, with 8 bases lining up with TRBD1. J was trimmed by 3 bases and V by 2 bases; bases with no gene match: 6. The CDR3 sequence is 16 residues long. Germline V CDR1 and CDR2: MGHRA, YSYEKL. The CDR3 loop is CASSQSQGAGGNTIYF. The CDR3 nucleotides are TGCGCCAGCAGCCAAAGCCAGGGGGCCGGTGGAAACACCATATATTTT.

This clone was recorded a few times. The V gene is TRBV10-1, the J gene TRBJ2-2; 7 bases are shared with TRBD2. Trimming removed 6 bases from V and 5 bases from J; junction bases left unmatched: 6. The CDR3 has 14 amino acids. Germline values: CDR1 WNHNN, CDR2 SYGVQD (reference sequence). CDR3 sequence: CASRPGGGTGELFF. The CDR3 DNA reads as TGCGCCAGCAGACCGGGAGGAGGAACCGGGGAGCTGTTTTTT.

This sequence joins TRBV6-5 and TRBJ2-1; TRBD2 matches at 8 bases. In germline, CDR1 is MNHEY, CDR2 SVGAGI. The CDR3 sequence is 16 residues long. With V trimmed by 2 bases and J by 6 bases, 9 bases remained unmatched. The CDR3 is CASSYLPGLEGNEQFF. CDR3 DNA: TGTGCCAGCAGTTACCTTCCGGGACTAGAGGGCAATGAGCAGTTCTTC.

The chain combines TRBV6-5 with TRBJ1-2; D might be TRBD1 (6 bases). V lost 5 bases and J lost 7, with 14 bases in between. Germline CDR1 reads MNHEY; CDR2 reads SVGAGI. CDR3 length equals 13 residues. The CDR3 sequence: CASSPGHPFGYTF. The CDR3 DNA follows: TGTGCCAGCAGTCCGGGACACCCATTTGGCTACACCTTC.

This clone is a singleton in its sample. The CDR3 is CASSPHGGDTEAFF. The CDR3 nucleotides read TGTGCCAGCAGCCCACACGGGGGGGACACTGAAGCTTTCTTT. V and J are TRBV9 and TRBJ1-1; TRBD1 is a possible D gene (5 bases). The V end lost 4 bases, the J end lost 3 bases, and 13 bases lay between the germline ends. The CDR3 has 14 residues. Germline loops: CDR1 SGDLS, CDR2 YYNGEE.

The chain joins TRBV4-2 to TRBJ1-2, with D possibly TRBD1 on 5 matching bases. The CDR3 length is 18 residues. Germline values: CDR1 LGHNA, CDR2 YNFKEQ. Trimming pared 3 bases from V and 5 bases from J, leaving 25 bases between. The CDR3 coding sequence is TGTGCCAGCAGCCAGACACTCAGCGGGGCTGGAGGGGTTTATGGCTACACCTTC. It is translated as CASSQTLSGAGGVYGYTF.